These 2 T cell receptor beta chains originate from one sample sequenced in a study of cytomegalovirus exposure and HLA in healthy donors. Primers included in the PCR were 60 Vbeta and 13 Jbeta primers. Method: immunoSEQ multiplex PCR; TCRdb's copy keeps in-frame clones and lacks some. Among just under 95,000 clones, roughly 86% were seen once, and the ten largest hold 5.6%. The sample comprised PBMCs. These TCRs come from a woman in her late teens or twenties in good health and CMV-seropositive.

V and J are TRBV27 and TRBJ2-3; a weak D match, TRBD1 (8 bases). V shed 6 bases and J shed 6 bases, with 19 bases lying between them. CDR3 length: 15 residues. Germline V gives CDR1 MNHEY, CDR2 SMNVEV (reference sequence). Here the CDR3 DNA reads TGTGCCAGCAGCCGCTTAGGACAGGGAGGGGATACGCAGTATTTT. Protein product: CASSRLGQGGDTQYF.

This clone was seen a handful of times. The rearrangement joins TRBV5-5 to TRBJ1-4; D unresolved. The CDR3 is 16 amino acids. The germline CDR1 and CDR2 sequences are SGHKS and YYEKEE (reference sequence). V shed 2 bases and J shed 5 bases, with 16 bases lying between them. CDR3 nucleotides: TGTGCCAGCAGCTTCGTTGCGGCTCTACCCAATGAAAAACTGTTTTTT. It translates to CASSFVAALPNEKLFF. Together with reference TRBV5-5 and TRBJ1-4, the CDR3 gives the full variable domain: DAGVTQSPTHLIKTRGQQVTLRCSPISGHKSVSWYQQVLGQGPQFIFQYYEKEERGRGNFPDRFSARQFPNYSSELNVNALLLGDSALYLCASSFVAALPNEKLFFGSGTQLSVL.